This T cell receptor (beta chain) was recovered during a study of identical twins. CDR1 and CDR2 (germline): SGHDN, FVKESK. The V and J ends lost 0 bases and 7 bases respectively, with 15 bases between them. This CDR3 is 16 amino acids long. This clonotype was recorded at least ten times. Its antigen is still unknown. Through template switching, a universal primer site was introduced, and the cDNA contained unique molecular identifiers. TCRdb itself ran the 5' RACE reads through MiXCR, one entry per CDR3 protein. The sample yields hundreds of thousands of distinct CDR3 sequences, 8.6% seen once. Study-wide findings and caveats: It was out-of-frame TCR alpha sharing in monozygotic twins that models underestimated.

This same sample was also taken into another study, of yellow fever vaccine responses in identical twins.

The sequence was obtained from a woman under 30 in good health. The chain uses TRBV14 and TRBJ1-4; a possible D gene is TRBD1 (6 bases). What was sequenced was PBMCs. As DNA, the CDR3 is TGTGCCAGCAGCCAAGATCTCGCCCAGGGGCGTGAAAAACTGTTTTTT. Its translation: CASSQDLAQGREKLFF.